Presented here are 12 T cell receptor beta chains from one specimen sequenced in a study of blood T cell repertoires in COVID-19. Generated by immunoSEQ multiplex PCR, the TCRdb table keeps only in-frame clones and is missing some. The sample has roughly 150,000 clones, around 80% seen once. The sample taken for sequencing was PBMCs or T cells enriched from blood (not recorded which). The source is a woman in her forties or fifties who had recovered from COVID-19.

The CDR3 nucleotides read TGTGCCAGCTCACAAGACAGTAATAATTCACCCCTCCACTTT. Translated, it gives CASSQDSNNSPLHF. The genes are TRBV18 and TRBJ1-6, with D perhaps matching TRBD1 (5 bases). The CDR3 length is 14 residues. Germline V lookup: CDR1 KGHSH, CDR2 LQKENI. Trimming removed 4 bases from V and 5 bases from J, with 9 bases in between.

The rearrangement joins TRBV5-4 to TRBJ2-7; tentative D call: TRBD2 (6 bases). Germline CDR1 is SGHNT and CDR2 is YYREEE (reference sequence). V dropped 0 bases and J dropped 3 bases, with 13 bases sitting between them. This CDR3 contains 15 residues. CDR3 region: CASSLAAGRDYEQYF. In DNA, the CDR3 is TGTGCCAGCAGCTTGGCCGCGGGAAGGGACTACGAGCAGTACTTC.

This clone showed up just once. The chain carries TRBV5-4 and TRBJ2-5; tentatively, D is TRBD2 (6 bases). V was shortened by 0 bases and J by 7 bases, with 13 bases between the two germline ends. This CDR3 has 14 residues. Per germline, CDR1 SGHNT and CDR2 YYREEE (reference sequence). The DNA for the CDR3 is TGTGCCAGCAGCTTGGCCGACGGGGGAGGGACCCAGTACTTC. It specifies CASSLADGGGTQYF. The whole variable domain, filled in from reference TRBV5-4 and TRBJ2-5, reads ETGVTQSPTHLIKTRGQQVTLRCSSQSGHNTVSWYQQALGQGPQFIFQYYREEENGRGNFPPRFSGLQFPNYSSELNVNALELDDSALYLCASSLADGGGTQYFGPGTRLLVL.

The gene calls are TRBV28 and TRBJ1-2; 7 bases line up with TRBD1. The V gene's germline CDR1 is MDHEN and CDR2 SYDVKM. The V and J ends lost 6 bases and 4 bases, in that order; junction bases with no gene match: 17. The CDR3 contains 17 residues. The CDR3 DNA sequence: TGTGCCAGCAGAAGCACGTATCAAAGACAGGGTCGCTATGGCTACACCTTC. Translating it yields CASRSTYQRQGRYGYTF.

The chain couples TRBV7-2 to TRBJ2-3; possibly TRBD2 for D (5 bases). Germline V CDR1 and CDR2: SGHTA, FQGNSA. The V and J ends lost 5 bases and 3 bases respectively, with 27 bases between them. The CDR3 totals 19 residues. Written as DNA, the CDR3 is TGTGCCAGCAGCACCCTGTGGGCCTGGCGGACCTCGGGAACAGATACGCAGTATTTT. Its protein is CASSTLWAWRTSGTDTQYF. Combining the CDR3 with reference TRBV7-2 and TRBJ2-3 gives the whole variable domain GAGVSQSPSNKVTEKGKDVELRCDPISGHTALYWYRQSLGQGLEFLIYFQGNSAPDKSGLPSDRFSAERTGGSVSTLTIQRTQQEDSAVYLCASSTLWAWRTSGTDTQYFGPGTRLTVL.

The genes are TRBV3-1 (or the pseudogene TRBV3-2) and TRBJ2-1, with 11 bases that match TRBD2. J lost 9 bases, V lost 6 bases, and 10 bases had no gene match. CDR3 size: 15 residues. Germline assignment: CDR1 LGHDT and CDR2 YNNKEL (reference sequence). The DNA of the CDR3 is TGTGCCAGCAGTATTCTAGCGGGAGGATCGGCTGAGCAGTTCTTC. It specifies CASSILAGGSAEQFF.

V usage is TRBV7-2 and J usage is TRBJ2-7, with 7 bases lining up with TRBD1. The ends lost 4 bases at V and 2 bases at J; junction bases unmatched: 5. The CDR3 is made up of 14 amino acids. Germline CDR1 reads SGHTA; CDR2 reads FQGNSA. This CDR3 is CASSWTGATYEQYF. DNA of the CDR3: TGTGCCAGCAGCTGGACAGGTGCTACCTACGAGCAGTACTTC.

CDR3 DNA sequence: TGTGCCAGTAGTCTGGGGGGGGAGCAGTACTTC. This translates into CASSLGGEQYF. V and J are TRBV19 and TRBJ2-7; 7 nucleotides match TRBD2. J lost 7 bases, V lost 5 bases, and 2 bases had no gene match. There are 11 residues in the CDR3. The germline V gene encodes CDR1 LNHDA and CDR2 SQIVND (reference sequence).

This clone was recorded only once. The genes are TRBV7-2 and TRBJ1-2; TRBD1 aligns across 7 bases. The V gene's germline CDR1 is SGHTA and CDR2 FQGNSA. This CDR3 region has 13 residues. The V segment lost 5 bases and the J segment 4 bases; nucleotides outside the gene matches: 4. The CDR3 protein is CASSIGTVYGYTF. The CDR3 nucleotides read TGTGCCAGCAGCATCGGGACAGTCTATGGCTACACCTTC.

The chain is built from TRBV7-2 and TRBJ2-3; 7 bases are a match to TRBD1. The V gene end was trimmed by 1 base and the J gene end by 4 bases; junction bases not matched to a gene: 5. Germline CDR1 SGHTA, CDR2 FQGNSA. The CDR3 length is 15 residues. The CDR3 is CASSLVGQAADTQYF. The DNA for the CDR3 is TGTGCCAGCAGCTTAGTTGGACAGGCCGCAGATACGCAGTATTTT.

This rearrangement joins TRBV18 to TRBJ1-1; D is possibly TRBD1 (5 bases). Germline V CDR1 and CDR2: KGHSH, LQKENI. The CDR3 spans 13 residues. V shed 3 bases and J shed 5 bases, with 10 bases lying between them. The CDR3 DNA follows: TGTGCCAGCTCACCCATGGAGGGGACTGAAGCTTTCTTT. It codes for CASSPMEGTEAFF.

Regarding this clone: Other DNA sequences in the sample encode the same CDR3. The genes are TRBV3-1 (or the pseudogene TRBV3-2) and TRBJ1-2; 7 bases match TRBD1. J gave up 4 bases and V 3 bases, and 2 bases lay outside the gene matches. The CDR3 has 13 residues. The germline V gene has CDR1 LGHDT and CDR2 YNNKEL (reference sequence). CDR3 bases: TGTGCCAGCAGCCAGGACAGGACCTATGGCTACACCTTC. Its translation is CASSQDRTYGYTF.